One sample yielded the 30 T cell receptor beta chains listed below, sequenced in a study of shared clonotypes between healthy human individuals. The table came from immunoSEQ multiplex PCR; TCRdb's copy has only in-frame clones and leaves some out. Of hundreds of thousands of clones detected, roughly three quarters appear once; the ten largest clones hold 9.5% to 15%. Sequenced sample: PBMCs. The source is a middle-aged woman in good health. Some clones in this sample may be carry-over from other donors' samples.

This chain links TRBV18 with TRBJ2-1; D ambiguous. CDR1 is KGHSH, CDR2 LQKENI, per germline. The CDR3 runs 12 residues. V was clipped by 4 bases and J by 6 bases, with 7 bases between them. The chain's CDR3 is CASSLQTNEQFF. CDR3 sequence (DNA): TGTGCCAGCTCACTCCAGACCAATGAGCAGTTCTTC.

CDR3 bases: TGCAGTGCTATTCGAAAACTGTTTTTT. As protein: CSAIRKLFF. The chain couples TRBV20-1 to TRBJ1-4, with D uncertain. This CDR3 has 9 residues. V shed 4 bases and J shed 10 bases, with 4 bases lying between them. In germline, CDR1 is DFQATT, CDR2 SNEGSKA (reference sequence).

This chain links TRBV29-1 with TRBJ1-4; no reliable D call. V was shortened by 7 bases and J by 1 base, with 19 bases between the two germline ends. The germline V gene has CDR1 SQVTM and CDR2 ANQGSEA. The CDR3 has 16 residues. The CDR3, as DNA: TGCAGCGCTGGACGAGGGTTGGGTGGAACTAATGAAAAACTGTTTTTT. Protein: CSAGRGLGGTNEKLFF. Full variable domain (remainder filled in from reference TRBV29-1 and TRBJ1-4): SAVISQKPSRDICQRGTSLTIQCQVDSQVTMMFWYRQQPGQSLTLIATANQGSEATYESGFVIDKFPISRPNLTFSTLTVSNMSPEDSSIYLCSAGRGLGGTNEKLFFGSGTQLSVL.

The genes are TRBV10-3 and TRBJ2-3, with D perhaps assigned TRBD1 or TRBD2 (5 bases each). CDR3 length: 15 residues. The germline CDR1 and CDR2 sequences are ENHRY and SYGVKD. Between the trimmed V and J ends, which lost 3 bases and 3 bases, there was a span of 13 bases. CDR3 sequence: CAISDQLGVTDTQYF. The CDR3 region has the DNA TGTGCCATCAGTGACCAGCTGGGGGTTACAGATACGCAGTATTTT.

The table lists this clone with a few counts. A clone one base away is much larger, so this may be a read error. The V gene is TRBV2, the J gene TRBJ2-1, with D perhaps matching TRBD2 (6 bases). This CDR3 has 12 amino acids. Germline V gene data show CDR1 as SNHLY and CDR2 as FYNNEI. Trimming removed 7 bases from V and 10 bases from J, with 14 bases in between. In nucleotides, the CDR3 is TGTGCCAGCAATGGGAATCTAGCGGAGCAGTTCTTC. It encodes CASNGNLAEQFF.

On this clone itself: Its ends do not fully match the called genes, so a read error is possible. The V gene is TRBV10-1, the J gene TRBJ2-7, with D possibly TRBD1 on 6 matching bases. The germline V gene has CDR1 WNHNN and CDR2 SYGVQD (reference sequence). The CDR3 contains 16 residues. The CDR3 sequence is CAGSEIKWDTPYEQYF. CDR3 in DNA: TGCGCCGGCAGTGAAATAAAGTGGGACACCCCCTACGAGCAGTACTTC.

The V gene is TRBV28, the J gene TRBJ2-1, with 8 positions matching TRBD2. V shed 7 bases, J shed 7 bases, and the junction held 6 bases outside the gene matches. The CDR3 extends over 13 amino acids. Germline CDR1 MDHEN, CDR2 SYDVKM. CDR3 sequence: CASTLGGRNEQFF. Written as DNA, the CDR3 is TGTGCCAGCACCTTGGGCGGGAGGAATGAGCAGTTCTTC.

The chain employs TRBV20-1 and TRBJ1-2; no firm D call. CDR1 and CDR2 from the germline V gene are DFQATT and SNEGSKA (reference sequence). This CDR3 has 11 residues. V dropped 1 base and J dropped 8 bases, with 8 bases sitting between them. In DNA form, the CDR3 reads TGCAGTGCTAGAGGGTCGGGAGGCTACACCTTC. It yields the protein CSARGSGGYTF.

To note about this clone: A much bigger clone sits one base away, suggesting this may be a read error. The chain couples TRBV5-4 to TRBJ2-5; 9 bases are a match to TRBD2. Per the germline V gene, CDR1 is SGHNT and CDR2 is YYREEE (reference sequence). The CDR3 is 16 residues long. This chain's CDR3 is CTSSAGGNRRQETQYF. CDR3 nucleotide sequence: TGTACCAGCAGCGCGGGGGGGAACAGACGACAAGAGACCCAGTACTTC.

This chain links TRBV6-5 with TRBJ2-7, with 9 nucleotides matching TRBD1. The V segment lost 5 bases and the J segment 4 bases; nucleotides outside the gene matches: 3. The CDR3 loop spans 13 amino acids. Germline V gives CDR1 MNHEY, CDR2 SVGAGI. CDR3 coding DNA: TGTGCCAGCAGTACAGGGGGCAGGTACGAGCAGTACTTC. Translation gives CASSTGGRYEQYF.

On this clone: A far larger clone is only one base removed, so a read error is likely. CDR3 in amino acids: CASRRTSGSVQETQYF. The CDR3, as DNA: TGCGCCAGCAGGCGGACTAGCGGGAGTGTCCAAGAGACCCAGTACTTC. The V and J genes are TRBV4-1 and TRBJ2-5, with 13 bases matching TRBD2. Germline V gives CDR1 MGHRA, CDR2 YSYEKL. CDR3 length equals 16 residues. J was trimmed by 1 base and V by 6 bases; bases with no gene match: 5.

The rearrangement links TRBV2 to TRBJ2-2; D perhaps matches TRBD1 (6 bases). With 1 base removed from V and 3 bases from J, the gap between germline ends came to 15 bases. The CDR3 has 17 residues. Germline values: CDR1 SNHLY, CDR2 FYNNEI. The CDR3 region has the DNA TGTGCCAGCAGTGAAGAGGAACCGGGACATCACACCGGGGAGCTGTTTTTT. It is translated as CASSEEEPGHHTGELFF.

V usage is TRBV27 and J usage is TRBJ2-5; D may be TRBD1 (6 bases). V lost 2 bases and J 4 bases, leaving 8 bases between the germline ends. This CDR3 has 13 residues. Germline values: CDR1 MNHEY, CDR2 SMNVEV (reference sequence). This CDR3 is CASSLGRGETQYF. The CDR3 DNA is TGTGCCAGCAGTTTAGGCAGGGGAGAGACCCAGTACTTC.

The chain joins TRBV5-1 to TRBJ2-4; D is unresolved. The CDR3 contains 15 residues. Germline CDR1 reads SGHRS; CDR2 reads YFSETQ. V dropped 2 bases and J dropped 1 base, with 10 bases sitting between them. This chain's CDR3 is CASSFEVGAKNIQYF. The CDR3 DNA follows: TGCGCCAGCAGCTTCGAGGTGGGGGCCAAAAACATTCAGTACTTC.

The V gene is TRBV23-1, the J gene TRBJ1-2; 12 bases match TRBD1. TRBV23-1 is an open reading frame, and its role is uncertain. V shed 6 bases and J 7 bases; nucleotides not matched to a gene: 12. The CDR3 runs 16 residues. The CDR3 here is CASSPRPGQGASGYTF. As DNA, the CDR3 is TGCGCCAGCAGCCCCCGCCCGGGACAGGGGGCTAGTGGCTACACCTTC.

The gene calls are TRBV10-3 and TRBJ2-5; 9 nucleotides line up with TRBD1. The germline V gene has CDR1 ENHRY and CDR2 SYGVKD. The CDR3 has 16 residues. Unmatched junction bases numbered 8, after V lost 2 bases and J lost 4 bases. Here the CDR3 DNA reads TGTGCCATCAGTGAGACGGGGGACAGGGTAGGAGAGACCCAGTACTTC. Translated, it gives CAISETGDRVGETQYF.

The V and J genes are TRBV7-2 and TRBJ1-4; 8 bases fit TRBD1. This CDR3 is 14 amino acids long. CDR1 and CDR2 from the germline V gene are SGHTA and FQGNSA. V gave up 5 bases and J gave up 5 bases; unmatched junction bases: 4. CDR3 loop: CASSATGVNEKLFF. The CDR3 DNA sequence: TGTGCCAGCAGCGCGACAGGGGTGAATGAAAAACTGTTTTTT.

The gene calls are TRBV20-1 and TRBJ2-7; the match to TRBD2 covers 7 bases. This CDR3 spans 11 amino acids. The V gene end was trimmed by 6 bases and the J gene end by 5 bases; junction bases not matched to a gene: 4. Germline assignment: CDR1 DFQATT and CDR2 SNEGSKA (reference sequence). The CDR3 loop is CSASGDHEQYF. The DNA of the CDR3 is TGCAGTGCCAGCGGGGACCACGAGCAGTACTTC.

This chain connects TRBV28 to TRBJ1-2; no reliable D call. Germline assignment: CDR1 MDHEN and CDR2 SYDVKM. The CDR3 extends over 12 amino acids. The germline V and J ends were trimmed by 1 base and 2 bases, with 2 bases remaining between them. The chain's CDR3 is CASSLSNYGYTF. Here the CDR3 DNA reads TGTGCCAGCAGTTTATCCAACTATGGCTACACCTTC.

The CDR3 DNA sequence: TGCGCCAGCAGCTTAAGCGGGGGCTCCTATAATTCACCCCTCCACTTT. It yields the protein CASSLSGGSYNSPLHF. This rearrangement joins TRBV5-1 to TRBJ1-6, with D tentatively TRBD1 (5 bases). V was trimmed by 2 bases and J by 0 bases, leaving 9 bases between them. The CDR3 totals 16 residues. Germline CDR1 and CDR2: SGHRS and YFSETQ. The variable domain in full, with the rest retrieved from reference TRBV5-1 and TRBJ1-6, is KAGVTQTPRYLIKTRGQQVTLSCSPISGHRSVSWYQQTPGQGLQFLFEYFSETQRNKGNFPGRFSGRQFSNSRSEMNVSTLELGDSALYLCASSLSGGSYNSPLHFGNGTRLTVT.

The chain uses TRBV7-9 and TRBJ2-3, with D perhaps matching TRBD2 (5 bases). The CDR3 totals 14 residues. The V end was cut by 5 bases, the J end by 5 bases, with 14 bases between. CDR1 and CDR2 (germline): SEHNR, FQNEAQ (reference sequence). The DNA for the CDR3 is TGTGCCAGCAGCCCGCAAAGGGCGGGAGATACGCAGTATTTT. Protein sequence: CASSPQRAGDTQYF.

This clone was detected a few times. The rearrangement links TRBV9 to TRBJ2-7; D gene uncertain. Per the germline V gene, CDR1 is SGDLS and CDR2 is YYNGEE. The CDR3 is made up of 13 amino acids. The V and J ends lost 2 bases and 6 bases respectively, with 12 bases between them. The CDR3 sequence is CASSVTPKGEQYF. The CDR3, as DNA: TGTGCCAGCAGCGTTACCCCCAAAGGCGAGCAGTACTTC.

This chain joins TRBV2 and TRBJ2-3; TRBD2 matches 7 bases. Germline-derived CDR1 and CDR2 are SNHLY and FYNNEI. The J segment lost 6 bases and the V segment lost 3 bases, leaving 9 bases of the junction unmatched. The CDR3 covers 15 residues. The CDR3 DNA reads as TGTGCCAGCAGTGATCGGACTAGAGGGTCTGATACGCAGTATTTT. As protein: CASSDRTRGSDTQYF.

The V and J genes are TRBV18 and TRBJ2-7, with 7 nucleotides matching TRBD1. Trimming removed 3 bases from V and 8 bases from J; junction bases left unmatched: 7. This CDR3 spans 13 amino acids. CDR1 and CDR2 from the germline V gene are KGHSH and LQKENI. CDR3 residues: CASSPPGQSKQYF. For the CDR3, the DNA is TGTGCCAGCTCACCTCCGGGACAGTCGAAGCAGTACTTC.

V and J are TRBV28 and TRBJ1-2; the D gene is possibly TRBD1 (6 bases). Trimming left V 10 bases short and J 5 bases short, with 17 bases between. CDR3 size: 13 residues. Per germline, CDR1 MDHEN and CDR2 SYDVKM. The CDR3 region has the DNA TGTGCCACCGCCTTGGTGGACAGATATGGCTACACCTTC. Its translation: CATALVDRYGYTF.

The table lists this clone with a few counts. The J gene is TRBJ1-2, the V gene TRBV5-1, with a possible D match to TRBD1 (6 bases). This CDR3 is built from 15 residues. Germline V lookup: CDR1 SGHRS, CDR2 YFSETQ. V was trimmed by 0 bases and J by 8 bases, leaving 17 bases between them. Written as DNA, the CDR3 is TGCGCCAGCAGCTTGGGGTTGAGGGGGGTAGACGGCTACACCTTC. This encodes CASSLGLRGVDGYTF. Based on the CDR3 plus reference TRBV5-1 and TRBJ1-2, the full variable domain is KAGVTQTPRYLIKTRGQQVTLSCSPISGHRSVSWYQQTPGQGLQFLFEYFSETQRNKGNFPGRFSGRQFSNSRSEMNVSTLELGDSALYLCASSLGLRGVDGYTFGSGTRLTVV.

With respect to this clone: This CDR3 is also generated by other DNA sequences in the sample. This chain connects TRBV5-1 to TRBJ1-2; D gene unclear. Germline lookup yields CDR1 SGHRS and CDR2 YFSETQ. The ends were cut back, 2 bases at V and 0 bases at J, with 8 bases in the middle. This CDR3 spans 14 amino acids. Written as DNA, the CDR3 is TGCGCCAGCAGCTTTGAGACTCCTAACTATGGCTACACCTTC. Amino acids: CASSFETPNYGYTF.

V usage is TRBV28 and J usage is TRBJ2-7, with D uncertain. Germline CDR1 and CDR2: MDHEN and SYDVKM. The CDR3 spans 12 residues. Between the trimmed V and J ends, which lost 11 bases and 2 bases, there was a span of 13 bases. This CDR3 is CASQGSTYEQYF. CDR3 bases: TGTGCCTCACAAGGGTCAACCTACGAGCAGTACTTC.

This clone turned up a few times. The chain couples TRBV27 to TRBJ1-1; TRBD1 might be the D (6 bases). This CDR3 is built from 15 residues. Germline values: CDR1 MNHEY, CDR2 SMNVEV (reference sequence). The V end was cut by 5 bases, the J end by 4 bases, with 17 bases between. The CDR3 here is CASSQRQAGGTEAFF. Here the CDR3 DNA reads TGTGCCAGCAGTCAACGACAGGCGGGGGGCACTGAAGCTTTCTTT.

The V call is TRBV25-1, the J call TRBJ2-5, with D perhaps TRBD1 or TRBD2 (5 bases each). The V gene lost 2 bases and the J gene lost 2 bases, with 9 bases spanning the gap. This CDR3 region has 14 residues. CDR1 and CDR2 from the germline V gene are MGHDK and SYGVNS. CDR3 bases: TGTGCCAGCAGTGAAGGGGGAAATCAAGAGACCCAGTACTTC. As protein: CASSEGGNQETQYF.